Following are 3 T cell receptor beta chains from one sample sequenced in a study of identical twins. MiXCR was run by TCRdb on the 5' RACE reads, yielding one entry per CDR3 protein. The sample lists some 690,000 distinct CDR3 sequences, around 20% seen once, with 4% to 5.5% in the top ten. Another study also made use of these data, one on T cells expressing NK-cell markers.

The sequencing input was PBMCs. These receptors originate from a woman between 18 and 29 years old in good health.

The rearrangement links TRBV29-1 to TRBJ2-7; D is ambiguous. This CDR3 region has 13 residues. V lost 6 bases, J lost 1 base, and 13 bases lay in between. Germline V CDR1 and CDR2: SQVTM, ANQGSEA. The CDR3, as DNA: TGCAGCGTGGGGTCTACCTCATCCTACGAGCAGTACTTC. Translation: CSVGSTSSYEQYF.

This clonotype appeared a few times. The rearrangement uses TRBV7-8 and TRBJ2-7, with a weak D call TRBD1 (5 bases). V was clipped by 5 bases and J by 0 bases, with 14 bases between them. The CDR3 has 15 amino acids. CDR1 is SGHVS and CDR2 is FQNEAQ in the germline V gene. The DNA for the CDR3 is TGTGCCAGCAGCCACACAGGCGAGAGCTCCTACGAGCAGTACTTC. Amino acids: CASSHTGESSYEQYF.

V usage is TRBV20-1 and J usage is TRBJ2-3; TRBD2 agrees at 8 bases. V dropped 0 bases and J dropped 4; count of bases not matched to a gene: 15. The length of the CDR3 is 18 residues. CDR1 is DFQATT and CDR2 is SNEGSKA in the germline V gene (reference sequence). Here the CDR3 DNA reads TGCAGTGCTAGAGACCTTATTACTAGCGGACAACTTCCAGATACGCAGTATTTT. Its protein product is CSARDLITSGQLPDTQYF.